These T cell receptor beta chains were read from a single sample in a study of identical twins. TCRdb used MiXCR to reprocess the 5' RACE reads, holding one entry per CDR3 protein. The sample lists about 460,000 distinct CDR3 sequences, 13% to 15% seen once, with around 0.48% in the top ten. A further study also used this sample, focusing on yellow fever vaccine responses in identical twins.

The specimen was CD4+ T cells sorted from blood. Receptors were obtained from a woman aged 18-30 years in good health. Both conserved end residues are part of each CDR3. D genes are given only for firm matches. Not all rows give a size; the values are once, few, many and, for expanded clones, a class.

CDR3: CASSHGSGSYEQYF
DNA: TGTGCCAGCAGCCATGGTTCCGGCTCCTACGAGCAGTACTTC
J: TRBJ2-7
length: 14
V: TRBV3-1
size: -
D: -

CDR3: CASSQDRVGEFVTDTQYF
DNA: TGTGCCAGCAGCCAAGATCGGGTGGGAGAGTTCGTCACAGATACGCAGTATTTT
J: TRBJ2-3
length: 18
V: TRBV3-1
size: -
D: -

CDR3: CASREWGTAYEQYF
DNA: TGTGCCAGCAGAGAGTGGGGGACAGCCTACGAGCAGTACTTC
J: TRBJ2-7
length: 14
V: TRBV28
size: few
D: TRBD1

CDR3: CASSLADLQFF
DNA: TGTGCCAGCAGCTTGGCGGACCTGCAGTTCTTC
J: TRBJ2-1
length: 11
V: TRBV5-5
size: -
D: -

CDR3: CASSHSGGQETQYF
DNA: TGTGCCAGCAGCCATTCCGGGGGCCAAGAGACCCAGTACTTC
J: TRBJ2-5
length: 14
V: TRBV7-9
size: many
D: -

CDR3: CASSYDRGPYEQYF
DNA: TGTGCCAGCAGTTACGACAGGGGGCCCTACGAGCAGTACTTC
J: TRBJ2-7
length: 14
V: TRBV14
size: -
D: TRBD1

CDR3: CASSLFVALGTGELFF
DNA: TGTGCCAGCAGTTTATTCGTAGCCCTGGGCACCGGGGAGCTGTTTTTT
J: TRBJ2-2
length: 16
V: TRBV6-2/TRBV6-3
size: -
D: -

CDR3: CASSGGRLETQYF
DNA: TGTGCCAGCAGCGGAGGGCGGCTGGAGACCCAGTACTTC
J: TRBJ2-5
length: 13
V: TRBV12-3/TRBV12-4
size: -
D: -

CDR3: CAWSTGGTSYEQYF
DNA: TGTGCCTGGAGTACAGGGGGAACTTCCTACGAGCAGTACTTC
J: TRBJ2-7
length: 14
V: TRBV30
size: -
D: TRBD1

CDR3: CASRGDRGNYGYTF
DNA: TGTGCCAGCAGAGGGGACAGGGGTAACTATGGCTACACCTTC
J: TRBJ1-2
length: 14
V: TRBV2
size: few
D: TRBD1

CDR3: CASSYSGTGATTGELFF
DNA: TGTGCCAGCAGTTACTCAGGGACAGGGGCGACCACCGGGGAGCTGTTTTTT
J: TRBJ2-2
length: 17
V: TRBV6-5
size: -
D: TRBD1

CDR3: CAIRDRGKGDTQYF
DNA: TGTGCCATCAGGGACAGAGGGAAAGGAGATACGCAGTATTTT
J: TRBJ2-3
length: 14
V: TRBV10-3
size: many
D: -

CDR3: CASSFRVSSYNEQFF
DNA: TGTGCCAGCAGTTTCAGGGTCAGCTCCTACAATGAGCAGTTCTTC
J: TRBJ2-1
length: 15
V: TRBV27
size: -
D: -

CDR3: CASSLPGTAGETQYF
DNA: TGTGCCAGCAGCCTCCCCGGGACCGCCGGCGAGACCCAGTACTTC
J: TRBJ2-5
length: 15
V: TRBV7-9
size: -
D: -

CDR3: CASRAGAADTQYF
DNA: TGTGCCAGCAGGGCGGGAGCAGCAGATACGCAGTATTTT
J: TRBJ2-3
length: 13
V: TRBV6-2/TRBV6-3
size: -
D: TRBD2

CDR3: CASSLAGGTPYNEQFF
DNA: TGTGCCAGCAGTTTAGCGGGAGGGACCCCCTACAATGAGCAGTTCTTC
J: TRBJ2-1
length: 16
V: TRBV6-2/TRBV6-3
size: few
D: TRBD2

CDR3: CASSQDSLAYNEQFF
DNA: TGTGCCAGCAGCCAAGATAGCCTAGCGTACAATGAGCAGTTCTTC
J: TRBJ2-1
length: 15
V: TRBV3-1
size: many
D: -

CDR3: CASSLRREGGTEAFF
DNA: TGTGCCAGCAGCTTACGTAGGGAAGGTGGCACTGAAGCTTTCTTT
J: TRBJ1-1
length: 15
V: TRBV7-9
size: many
D: -

CDR3: CASSFSVQAADTQYF
DNA: TGTGCCAGCAGCTTTAGTGTTCAGGCAGCGGATACGCAGTATTTT
J: TRBJ2-3
length: 15
V: TRBV7-9
size: few
D: -

CDR3: CASSKLAGRNEKLFF
DNA: TGTGCCAGCAGCAAACTCGCGGGGAGGAATGAAAAACTGTTTTTT
J: TRBJ1-4
length: 15
V: TRBV7-9
size: -
D: -

CDR3: CASTLGRYYEQYF
DNA: TGTGCCAGCACTCTCGGCAGGTACTACGAGCAGTACTTC
J: TRBJ2-7
length: 13
V: TRBV2
size: few
D: -

CDR3: CASSQEPLGTDTQYF
DNA: TGTGCCAGCAGCCAAGAACCCCTGGGAACAGATACGCAGTATTTT
J: TRBJ2-3
length: 15
V: TRBV4-2
size: -
D: -

CDR3: CASTALNTEAFF
DNA: TGTGCCAGCACAGCATTGAACACTGAAGCTTTCTTT
J: TRBJ1-1
length: 12
V: TRBV7-9
size: many
D: -

CDR3: CSARGTANYGYTF
DNA: TGCAGTGCTAGAGGGACGGCTAACTATGGCTACACCTTC
J: TRBJ1-2
length: 13
V: TRBV20-1
size: -
D: -

CDR3: CATSDFPGPTDTQYF
DNA: TGTGCCACCAGTGATTTCCCGGGCCCCACAGATACGCAGTATTTT
J: TRBJ2-3
length: 15
V: TRBV24-1
size: -
D: -

CDR3: CASRDRGTYNEQFF
DNA: TGTGCCAGCAGGGACAGGGGGACCTACAATGAGCAGTTCTTC
J: TRBJ2-1
length: 14
V: TRBV2
size: -
D: TRBD1

CDR3: CASSGYRENTGELFF
DNA: TGTGCCAGCAGCGGATACCGGGAAAACACCGGGGAGCTGTTTTTT
J: TRBJ2-2
length: 15
V: TRBV9
size: many
D: -

CDR3: CASSFETSYGYTF
DNA: TGCGCCAGCAGCTTTGAGACAAGCTATGGCTACACCTTC
J: TRBJ1-2
length: 13
V: TRBV5-1
size: many
D: -

CDR3: CTSSFGFGETQYF
DNA: TGTACCAGCAGTTTCGGGTTTGGGGAGACCCAGTACTTC
J: TRBJ2-5
length: 13
V: TRBV27
size: -
D: -

CDR3: CASRVGLAALNEQFF
DNA: TGCGCCAGCAGAGTCGGACTAGCGGCCTTAAATGAGCAGTTCTTC
J: TRBJ2-1
length: 15
V: TRBV5-1
size: -
D: TRBD2

CDR3: CASSQDRSQETQYF
DNA: TGCGCCAGCAGCCAAGATAGGAGTCAAGAGACCCAGTACTTC
J: TRBJ2-5
length: 14
V: TRBV4-3
size: -
D: -

CDR3: CASRTANYGYTF
DNA: TGTGCCAGCAGGACAGCGAACTATGGCTACACCTTC
J: TRBJ1-2
length: 12
V: TRBV12-3/TRBV12-4
size: many
D: -

CDR3: CASSIETGSSYEQYF
DNA: TGTGCCAGTAGTATCGAAACCGGGAGCTCCTACGAGCAGTACTTC
J: TRBJ2-7
length: 15
V: TRBV19
size: -
D: -

CDR3: CASSLRMRQRNEQFF
DNA: TGTGCCAGCAGCTTAAGGATGAGACAAAGGAATGAGCAGTTCTTC
J: TRBJ2-1
length: 15
V: TRBV7-2
size: -
D: -

CDR3: CASSQLQGGGNQPQHF
DNA: TGCGCCAGCAGCCAATTACAGGGGGGGGGCAATCAGCCCCAGCATTTT
J: TRBJ1-5
length: 16
V: TRBV4-1
size: many
D: TRBD1

CDR3: CASSYSGLRGVYNEQFF
DNA: TGTGCCAGCAGTTACTCGGGCCTCAGGGGGGTGTACAATGAGCAGTTCTTC
J: TRBJ2-1
length: 17
V: TRBV6-6
size: many
D: -

CDR3: CASSSQGASYEQYF
DNA: TGCGCCAGCAGCTCCCAGGGGGCTTCCTACGAGCAGTACTTC
J: TRBJ2-7
length: 14
V: TRBV5-1
size: many
D: TRBD1

CDR3: CSGGEETQYF
DNA: TGCAGCGGCGGAGAGGAGACCCAGTACTTC
J: TRBJ2-5
length: 10
V: TRBV29-1
size: many
D: -

CDR3: CATSDQRLAIGELFF
DNA: TGTGCCACCAGTGACCAAAGACTAGCGATCGGGGAGCTGTTTTTT
J: TRBJ2-2
length: 15
V: TRBV24-1
size: many
D: TRBD2

CDR3: CSARRGGAYNEQFF
DNA: TGCAGTGCTAGACGCGGGGGGGCCTACAATGAGCAGTTCTTC
J: TRBJ2-1
length: 14
V: TRBV20-1
size: few
D: TRBD2

CDR3: CASSLSASAKNIQYF
DNA: TGTGCCAGCAGTTTATCGGCCAGTGCCAAAAACATTCAGTACTTC
J: TRBJ2-4
length: 15
V: TRBV27
size: -
D: -

CDR3: CASSLTSGRFTGELFF
DNA: TGTGCCAGCAGCTTGACTAGCGGGAGGTTCACCGGGGAGCTGTTTTTT
J: TRBJ2-2
length: 16
V: TRBV7-8
size: -
D: TRBD2

CDR3: CASSSRRVNNSPLHF
DNA: TGTGCCAGCAGTTCGAGGAGAGTTAATAATTCACCCCTCCACTTT
J: TRBJ1-6
length: 15
V: TRBV27
size: once
D: -

CDR3: CASSRTGGGVETQYF
DNA: TGCGCCAGCAGCAGGACAGGGGGCGGAGTGGAGACCCAGTACTTC
J: TRBJ2-5
length: 15
V: TRBV5-1
size: few
D: TRBD1

CDR3: CSAKTSGSGYEQYF
DNA: TGCAGTGCGAAGACTAGCGGGAGTGGATACGAGCAGTACTTC
J: TRBJ2-7
length: 14
V: TRBV20-1
size: few
D: TRBD2

CDR3: CASSGQVGTETQYF
DNA: TGTGCCAGCAGTGGGCAGGTTGGTACAGAGACCCAGTACTTC
J: TRBJ2-5
length: 14
V: TRBV12-3/TRBV12-4
size: -
D: -

CDR3: CSAVAASGIYEQYF
DNA: TGCAGCGCCGTGGCGGCTAGCGGGATCTACGAGCAGTACTTC
J: TRBJ2-7
length: 14
V: TRBV20-1
size: few
D: TRBD2

CDR3: CASSQEGRTRQFF
DNA: TGTGCCAGCAGCCAAGAGGGTCGGACTAGACAGTTCTTC
J: TRBJ2-1
length: 13
V: TRBV14
size: few
D: TRBD2

CDR3: CSARVVVSSYEQYF
DNA: TGCAGTGCTAGAGTGGTGGTCAGTTCCTACGAGCAGTACTTC
J: TRBJ2-7
length: 14
V: TRBV20-1
size: few
D: -

CDR3: CASSTGRQETQYF
DNA: TGTGCCAGCAGTACAGGCAGGCAAGAGACCCAGTACTTC
J: TRBJ2-5
length: 13
V: TRBV6-1
size: few
D: -